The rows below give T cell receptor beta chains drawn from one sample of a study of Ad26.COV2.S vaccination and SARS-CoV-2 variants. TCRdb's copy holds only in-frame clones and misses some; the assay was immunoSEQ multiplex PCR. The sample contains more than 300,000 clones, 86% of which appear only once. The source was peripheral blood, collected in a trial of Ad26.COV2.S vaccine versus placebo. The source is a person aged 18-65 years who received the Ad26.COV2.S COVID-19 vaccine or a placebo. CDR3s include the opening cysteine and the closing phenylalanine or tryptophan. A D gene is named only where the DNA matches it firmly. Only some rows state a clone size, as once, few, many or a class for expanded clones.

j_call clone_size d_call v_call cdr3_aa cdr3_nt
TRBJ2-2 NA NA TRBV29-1 CSVKLRTRDGGELFF TGCAGCGTTAAGTTGAGGACCCGAGATGGCGGGGAGCTGTTTTTT
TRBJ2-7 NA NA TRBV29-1 CSVRPGYEQYF TGCAGCGTTCGGCCCGGCTACGAGCAGTACTTC
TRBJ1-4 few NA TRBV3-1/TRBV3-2 CASSRAGEGKLFF TGTGCCAGCAGCCGCGCAGGAGAAGGAAAACTGTTTTTT
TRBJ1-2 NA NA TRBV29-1 CRPGTHYGYTF TGCAGACCCGGGACCCACTATGGCTACACCTTC
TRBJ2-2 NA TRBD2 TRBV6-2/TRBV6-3 CASSPLRGAGGRSGELFF TGTGCCAGCAGCCCCCTACGGGGAGCGGGGGGGCGTTCCGGGGAGCTGTTTTTT
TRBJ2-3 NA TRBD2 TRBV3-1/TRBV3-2 CASGGRGTDTQYF TGTGCCAGCGGGGGGAGGGGCACAGATACGCAGTATTTT
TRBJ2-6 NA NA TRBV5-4 CASSLGVSGANVLTF TGTGCCAGCAGCTTGGGCGTCTCTGGGGCCAACGTCCTGACTTTC
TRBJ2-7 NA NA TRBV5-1 CASRGVGSTYEQYF TGCGCCAGCAGAGGGGTGGGAAGCACCTACGAGCAGTACTTC
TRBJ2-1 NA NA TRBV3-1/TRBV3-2 CASRLQGNEQFF TGTGCCAGCAGGCTACAGGGTAATGAGCAGTTCTTC
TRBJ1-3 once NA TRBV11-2 CASSLDRAHSGNTIYF TGTGCCAGCAGCTTAGACAGGGCCCACTCTGGAAACACCATATATTTT
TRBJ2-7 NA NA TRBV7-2 CASSRGPGSPYEQYF TGTGCCAGCAGCCGCGGGCCAGGGTCACCCTACGAGCAGTACTTC
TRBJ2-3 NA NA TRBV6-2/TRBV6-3 CASSLRDTQYF TGTGCCAGCAGTCTACGGGATACGCAGTATTTT